A single T cell receptor beta chain is shown here with its context. Its antigen is not identified. This specimen comes from a study of response to subunit inactivated influenza vaccine. The study's findings and limits: The authors put forward the suggestion that each seasonal influenza vaccination may bring in only a limited number of new T cells.

TCRdb reanalysed the RT-PCR reads using MiXCR and keeps one entry per CDR3 protein. The table includes about 650,000 distinct CDR3 sequences, 14% detected once. CDR1 and CDR2 (germline): SGHTA, FQGNSA. This CDR3 has 15 residues. The junction had 6 bases not matched to a gene; V was cut back by 1 base and J by 6 bases. The source material was PBMCs from blood, sampled about 14 days before vaccination. The sequence was collected from a middle-aged man who received an inactivated influenza vaccine. The genes are TRBV7-2 and TRBJ1-2; 9 positions agree with TRBD1. The CDR3 protein is CASSLDADRGHGYTF. The DNA for the CDR3 is TGTGCCAGCAGCTTAGACGCGGACAGGGGCCATGGCTACACCTTC.